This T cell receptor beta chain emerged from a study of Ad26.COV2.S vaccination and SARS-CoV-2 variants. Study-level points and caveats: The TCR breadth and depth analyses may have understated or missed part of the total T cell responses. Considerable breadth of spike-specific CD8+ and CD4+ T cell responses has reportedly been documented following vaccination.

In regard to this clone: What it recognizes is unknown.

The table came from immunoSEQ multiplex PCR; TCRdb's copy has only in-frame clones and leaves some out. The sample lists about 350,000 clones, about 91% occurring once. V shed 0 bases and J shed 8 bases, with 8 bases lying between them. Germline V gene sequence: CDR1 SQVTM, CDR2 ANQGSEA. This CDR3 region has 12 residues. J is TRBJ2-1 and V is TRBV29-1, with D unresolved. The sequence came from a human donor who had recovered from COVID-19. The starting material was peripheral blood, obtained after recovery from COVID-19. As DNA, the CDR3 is TGCAGCGTTGAAGATCAGTTGGATGAGCAGTTCTTC. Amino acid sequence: CSVEDQLDEQFF.